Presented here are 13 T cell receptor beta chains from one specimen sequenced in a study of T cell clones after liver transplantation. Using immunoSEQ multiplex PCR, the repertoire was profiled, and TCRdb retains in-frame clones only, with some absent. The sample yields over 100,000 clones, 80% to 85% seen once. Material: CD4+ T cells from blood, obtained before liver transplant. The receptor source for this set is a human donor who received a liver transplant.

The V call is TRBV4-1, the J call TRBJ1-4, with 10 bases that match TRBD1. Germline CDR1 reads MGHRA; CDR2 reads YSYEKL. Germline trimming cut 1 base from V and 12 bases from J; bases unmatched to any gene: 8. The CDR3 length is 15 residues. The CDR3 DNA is TGCGCCAGCAGCCAAGTGGGACAGGGGACACCAGAACTGTTTTTT. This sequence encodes CASSQVGQGTPELFF.

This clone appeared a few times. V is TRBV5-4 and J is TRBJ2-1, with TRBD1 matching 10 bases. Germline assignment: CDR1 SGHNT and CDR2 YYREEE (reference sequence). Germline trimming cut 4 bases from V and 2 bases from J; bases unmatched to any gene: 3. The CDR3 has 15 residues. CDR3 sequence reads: CASSPGQGAYNEQFF. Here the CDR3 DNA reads TGTGCCAGCAGCCCAGGACAGGGGGCCTACAATGAGCAGTTCTTC.

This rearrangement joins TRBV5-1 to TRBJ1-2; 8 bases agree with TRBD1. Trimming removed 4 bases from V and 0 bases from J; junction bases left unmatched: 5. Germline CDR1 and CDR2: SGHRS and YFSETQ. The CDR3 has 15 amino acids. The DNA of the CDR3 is TGCGCCAGCAGCCCGCGGACAGGGACTAACTATGGCTACACCTTC. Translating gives CASSPRTGTNYGYTF.

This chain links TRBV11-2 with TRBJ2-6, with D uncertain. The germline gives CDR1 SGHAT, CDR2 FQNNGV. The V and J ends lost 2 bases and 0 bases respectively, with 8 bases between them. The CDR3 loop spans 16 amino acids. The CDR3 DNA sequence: TGTGCCAGCAGCTTAAGCCGCACCTCTGGGGCCAACGTCCTGACTTTC. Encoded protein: CASSLSRTSGANVLTF.

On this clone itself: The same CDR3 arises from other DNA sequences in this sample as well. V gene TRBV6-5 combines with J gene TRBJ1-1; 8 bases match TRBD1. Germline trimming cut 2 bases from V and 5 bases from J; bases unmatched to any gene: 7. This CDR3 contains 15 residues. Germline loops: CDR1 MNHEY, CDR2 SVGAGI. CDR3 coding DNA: TGTGCCAGCAGTTACACGACAGGGGACGATACTGAAGCTTTCTTT. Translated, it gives CASSYTTGDDTEAFF.

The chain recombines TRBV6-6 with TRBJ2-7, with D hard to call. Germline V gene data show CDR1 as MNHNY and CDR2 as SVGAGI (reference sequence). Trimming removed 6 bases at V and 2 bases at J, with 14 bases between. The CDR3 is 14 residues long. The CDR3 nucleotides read TGTGCCAGCAGGTTTGGCGAACTAACCTACGAGCAGTACTTC. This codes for CASRFGELTYEQYF.

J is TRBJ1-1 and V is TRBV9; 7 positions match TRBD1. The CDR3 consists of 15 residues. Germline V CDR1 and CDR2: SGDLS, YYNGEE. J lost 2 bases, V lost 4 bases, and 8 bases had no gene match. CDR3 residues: CASSLMTGRNTEAFF. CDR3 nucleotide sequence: TGTGCCAGCAGCTTGATGACAGGGAGAAACACTGAAGCTTTCTTT. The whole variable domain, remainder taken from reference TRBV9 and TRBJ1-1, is DSGVTQTPKHLITATGQRVTLRCSPRSGDLSVYWYQQSLDQGLQFLIQYYNGEERAKGNILERFSAQQFPDLHSELNLSSLELGDSALYFCASSLMTGRNTEAFFGQGTRLTVV.

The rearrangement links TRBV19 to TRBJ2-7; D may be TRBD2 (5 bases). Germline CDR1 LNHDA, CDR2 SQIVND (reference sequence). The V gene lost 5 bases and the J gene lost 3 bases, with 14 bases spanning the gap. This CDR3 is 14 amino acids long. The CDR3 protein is CASSPLFTSYEQYF. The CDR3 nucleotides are TGTGCCAGTAGTCCGCTCTTTACTAGCTACGAGCAGTACTTC. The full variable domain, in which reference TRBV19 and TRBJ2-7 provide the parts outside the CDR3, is DGGITQSPKYLFRKEGQNVTLSCEQNLNHDAMYWYRQDPGQGLRLIYYSQIVNDFQKGDIAEGYSVSREKKESFPLTVTSAQKNPTAFYLCASSPLFTSYEQYFGPGTRLTVT.

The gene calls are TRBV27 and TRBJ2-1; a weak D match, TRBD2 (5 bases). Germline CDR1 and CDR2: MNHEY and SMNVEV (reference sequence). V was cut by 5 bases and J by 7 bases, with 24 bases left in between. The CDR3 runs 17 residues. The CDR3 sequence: CASSIWTQSLNRNEQFF. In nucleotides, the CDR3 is TGTGCCAGCAGTATCTGGACTCAGTCCCTCAACCGAAATGAGCAGTTCTTC.

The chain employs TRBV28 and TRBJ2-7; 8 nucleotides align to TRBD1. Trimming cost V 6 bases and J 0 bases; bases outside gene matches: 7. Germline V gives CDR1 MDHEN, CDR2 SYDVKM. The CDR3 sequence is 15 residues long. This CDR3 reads CASSQRGQVSYEQYF. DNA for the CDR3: TGTGCCAGCAGCCAGAGGGGACAGGTCTCCTACGAGCAGTACTTC.

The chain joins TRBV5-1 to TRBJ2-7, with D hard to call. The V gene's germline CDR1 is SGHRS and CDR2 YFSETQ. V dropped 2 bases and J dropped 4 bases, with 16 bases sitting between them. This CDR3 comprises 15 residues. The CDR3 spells CASSFQGSLSYEQYF. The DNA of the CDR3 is TGCGCCAGCAGCTTCCAAGGCTCCCTTTCTTACGAGCAGTACTTC.

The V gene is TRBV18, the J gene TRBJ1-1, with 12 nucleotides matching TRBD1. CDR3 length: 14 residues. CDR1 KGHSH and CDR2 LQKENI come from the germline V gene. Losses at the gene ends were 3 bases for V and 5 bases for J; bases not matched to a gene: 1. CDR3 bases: TGTGCCAGCTCACCGGGACAGGGGGCGACTGAAGCTTTCTTT. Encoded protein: CASSPGQGATEAFF.

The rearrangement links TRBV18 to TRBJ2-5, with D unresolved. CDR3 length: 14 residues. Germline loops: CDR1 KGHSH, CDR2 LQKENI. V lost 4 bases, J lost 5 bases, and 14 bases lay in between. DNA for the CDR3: TGTGCCAGCTCACTTGGACCTGCCGGGGAGACCCAGTACTTC. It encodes CASSLGPAGETQYF.